This T cell receptor (beta chain) was sequenced during a study of blood T cells in healthy people across ages. V was clipped by 4 bases and J by 0 bases, with 8 bases between them. The CDR3 runs 13 residues. Germline CDR1 SQVTM, CDR2 ANQGSEA. A few counts support this clonotype. The study recruited healthy Caucasian donors from Russia who were aged roughly 6 to 95. Together with a sample-barcoded 5' primer, a J-beta primer mix was included in a second PCR lasting about 7 to 12 cycles. TCRdb ran MiXCR on the 5' RACE reads and lists one entry per CDR3 protein. Here the sample spans about 580,000 distinct CDR3 sequences, less than 60% being singletons.

The sequenced sample was blood. This receptor was taken from a man older than 75 in good health. The rearrangement links TRBV29-1 to TRBJ2-3, with D uncertain. CDR3 in amino acids: CSVALDSTDTQYF. The CDR3 nucleotides are TGCAGCGTTGCCCTCGACAGCACAGATACGCAGTATTTT.